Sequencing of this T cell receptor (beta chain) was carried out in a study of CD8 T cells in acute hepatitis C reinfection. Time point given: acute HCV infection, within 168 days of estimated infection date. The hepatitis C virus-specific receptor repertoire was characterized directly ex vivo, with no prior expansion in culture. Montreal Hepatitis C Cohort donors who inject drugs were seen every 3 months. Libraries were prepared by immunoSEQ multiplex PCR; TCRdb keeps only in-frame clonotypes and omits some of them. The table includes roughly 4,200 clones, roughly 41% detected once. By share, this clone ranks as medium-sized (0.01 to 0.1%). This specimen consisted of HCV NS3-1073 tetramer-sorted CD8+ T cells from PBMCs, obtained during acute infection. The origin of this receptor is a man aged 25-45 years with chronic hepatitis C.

This CDR3 is CASSQEVREGWGEQYF. CDR3 nucleotide sequence: TGTGCCAGCAGCCAAGAGGTGCGGGAGGGCTGGGGCGAGCAGTACTTC. This chain connects TRBV4-2 to TRBJ2-7, with 9 bases aligning to TRBD2. This CDR3 has 16 residues. Germline CDR1 LGHNA, CDR2 YNFKEQ. V trimming: 0 bases; J trimming: 6 bases; junction bases outside the gene matches: 9.